The 8 T cell receptor beta chains presented below share a single source sample, sequenced in a study of blood T cell repertoires in COVID-19. Some clones are missing from TCRdb's copy, which holds only in-frame ones; the method was immunoSEQ multiplex PCR. The table has fewer than 120,000 clones, 88% seen once. The sample was peripheral blood. These receptors all come from a woman between 50 and 59 years old with acute or convalescent COVID-19.

The V call is TRBV6-2 or TRBV6-3, the J call TRBJ2-7; the match to TRBD2 covers 15 bases. J gave up 3 bases and V 6 bases, and 9 bases lay outside the gene matches. The germline V gene has CDR1 MNHEY and CDR2 SVGEGT. The CDR3 length is 17 residues. The CDR3 coding sequence is TGTGCCAGCAGCCCTATCGGACTAGCGGGAGGGCACTACGAGCAGTACTTC. Translation: CASSPIGLAGGHYEQYF.

The rearrangement links TRBV4-1 to TRBJ1-2, with D uncertain. V shed 0 bases and J shed 4 bases, with 12 bases lying between them. The CDR3 is made up of 15 amino acids. Germline V lookup: CDR1 MGHRA, CDR2 YSYEKL. Written as DNA, the CDR3 is TGCGCCAGCAGCCAAGATGATAGTCGCGGCTATGGCTACACCTTC. As protein: CASSQDDSRGYGYTF.

The chain combines TRBV24-1 with TRBJ2-1; D gene uncertain. The length of the CDR3 is 13 residues. The V end lost 9 bases, the J end lost 5 bases, and 13 bases lay between the germline ends. Germline V gives CDR1 KGHDR, CDR2 SFDVKD. DNA for the CDR3: TGTGCCACCGGGTCCGGGTACGACAATGAGCAGTTCTTC. Translated: CATGSGYDNEQFF.

This sequence joins TRBV11-2 and TRBJ2-7, with 12 bases lining up with TRBD2. Per the germline V gene, CDR1 is SGHAT and CDR2 is FQNNGV. The CDR3 consists of 17 residues. The junction had 8 bases not matched to a gene; V was cut back by 3 bases and J by 2 bases. The CDR3 sequence is CASSLTSGSTAPYEQYF. CDR3 nucleotide sequence: TGTGCCAGCAGCTTGACTAGCGGGAGCACCGCCCCCTACGAGCAGTACTTC.

The rearrangement uses TRBV5-1 and TRBJ1-1; D is unclear. CDR1 SGHRS and CDR2 YFSETQ come from the germline V gene. Trimming took 0 bases from V and 1 from J, leaving 10 bases between them. This CDR3 is built from 15 residues. The CDR3 sequence is CASSLAVASNTEAFF. The CDR3 DNA sequence: TGCGCCAGCAGCTTGGCCGTGGCTTCGAACACTGAAGCTTTCTTT. Complete variable domain (other parts from reference TRBV5-1 and TRBJ1-1): KAGVTQTPRYLIKTRGQQVTLSCSPISGHRSVSWYQQTPGQGLQFLFEYFSETQRNKGNFPGRFSGRQFSNSRSEMNVSTLELGDSALYLCASSLAVASNTEAFFGQGTRLTVV.

The chain is built from TRBV28 and TRBJ1-1, with a tentative D call TRBD1 (5 bases). V was trimmed by 10 bases and J by 0 bases, leaving 15 bases between them. The CDR3 loop spans 14 amino acids. CDR1 is MDHEN and CDR2 is SYDVKM in the germline V gene. The CDR3 is CATPWLGLNTEAFF. The CDR3 nucleotides are TGTGCCACCCCCTGGCTGGGGCTGAACACTGAAGCTTTCTTT.

J is TRBJ1-6 and V is TRBV6-5; a weak D match, TRBD1 (6 bases). This CDR3 has 14 residues. CDR1 and CDR2 from the germline V gene are MNHEY and SVGAGI. Trimming took 8 bases from V and 4 from J, leaving 12 bases between them. The CDR3 region is CASQQGKYNSPLHF. The CDR3 DNA is TGTGCCAGCCAGCAGGGGAAGTATAATTCACCCCTCCACTTT.

The chain joins TRBV3-1 (or the pseudogene TRBV3-2) to TRBJ1-2; 9 positions match TRBD1. V lost 4 bases, J lost 7 bases, and 16 bases stayed unmatched. The germline V gene has CDR1 LGHDT and CDR2 YNNKEL (reference sequence). CDR3 length equals 17 residues. This CDR3 reads CASSLLDRGSTLLGYTF. As DNA, the CDR3 is TGTGCCAGCAGCCTCCTGGACAGGGGATCTACCCTTCTTGGCTACACCTTC.